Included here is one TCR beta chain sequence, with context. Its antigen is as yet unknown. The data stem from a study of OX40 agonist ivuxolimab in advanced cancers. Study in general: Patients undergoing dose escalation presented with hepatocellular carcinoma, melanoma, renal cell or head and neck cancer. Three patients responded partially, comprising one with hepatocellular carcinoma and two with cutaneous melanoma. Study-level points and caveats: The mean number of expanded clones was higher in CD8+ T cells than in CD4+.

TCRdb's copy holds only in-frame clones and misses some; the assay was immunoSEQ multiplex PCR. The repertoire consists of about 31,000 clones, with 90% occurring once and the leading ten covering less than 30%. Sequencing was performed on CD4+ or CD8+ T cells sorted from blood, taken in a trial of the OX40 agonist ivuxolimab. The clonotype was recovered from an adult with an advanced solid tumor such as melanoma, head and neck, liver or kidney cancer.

The CDR3 spells CPGRQARKTYGYTF. The CDR3 region has the DNA TGTCCTGGGAGGCAAGCGAGAAAGACCTATGGCTACACCTTC. V gene TRBV22-1 combines with J gene TRBJ1-2. TRBV22-1 is noted as a pseudogene. The CDR3 contains 14 residues.